These 5 T cell receptor beta chains share one sample of origin, sequenced in a study of blood T cell repertoires in COVID-19. Measured with immunoSEQ multiplex PCR; TCRdb has only the in-frame clones, and not every one. The repertoire holds 110,000 or so clones, with 85% as singletons. Sequenced sample: peripheral blood. The receptors were gathered from a human donor in a cohort sampled during active COVID-19.

This clone was counted only a few times. This chain connects TRBV5-6 to TRBJ1-2; D unresolved. This CDR3 is built from 11 residues. The ends were cut back, 4 bases at V and 5 bases at J, with 6 bases in the middle. Germline V gene lookup returns CDR1 SGHDT and CDR2 YYEEEE. For the CDR3, the DNA is TGTGCCAGCAGCGGCCCTTATGGCTACACCTTC. Translated: CASSGPYGYTF.

The CDR3 reads CATALTGARGYTF. The CDR3 DNA reads TGTGCCACCGCCTTGACTGGGGCGAGGGGCTACACCTTC. This chain joins TRBV19 and TRBJ1-2, with D perhaps TRBD1 (5 bases). V was pared by 10 bases and J by 8 bases, with 20 bases between. This CDR3 is 13 amino acids long. Germline lookup yields CDR1 LNHDA and CDR2 SQIVND (reference sequence).

This chain links TRBV29-1 with TRBJ2-3; possibly TRBD1 for D (6 bases). Germline V lookup: CDR1 SQVTM, CDR2 ANQGSEA. V shed 3 bases and J shed 0 bases, with 10 bases lying between them. This CDR3 is built from 14 residues. In DNA, the CDR3 is TGCAGCGTTGATCTGGGGGCCAGCACAGATACGCAGTATTTT. This translates into CSVDLGASTDTQYF.

The J gene is TRBJ1-5, the V gene TRBV12-3 or TRBV12-4, with D hard to call. The CDR3 spans 12 residues. V lost 3 bases, J lost 8 bases, and 8 bases lay in between. This CDR3 reads CASSFTVEPQHF. For the CDR3, the DNA is TGTGCCAGCAGTTTTACTGTCGAGCCCCAGCATTTT.

J is TRBJ2-4 and V is TRBV11-3; perhaps TRBD1 as D (5 bases). Germline V gene data show CDR1 as SGHNT and CDR2 as YENEEA. The V end lost 5 bases, the J end lost 8 bases, and 16 bases lay between the germline ends. CDR3 size: 14 residues. CDR3 sequence (DNA): TGTGCCAGCAGCACCTCAGGGATTGGAGACATTCAGTACTTC. The encoded protein is CASSTSGIGDIQYF.